This T cell receptor (beta chain) was documented in a study of PD-L1 blockade in urothelial cancer. For the study at large: About 90% of the 29 patients comprised males who had bladder-origin urothelial cancer. Treatment start was followed by blood analysis at 3 weeks (second dose) and again at 6 weeks. Typically, measured as a median, blood samples had approximately 130,000 T cells. Findings and limits, study-wide: At the 3-week point, tumor-associated blood clones expanded more in durable-benefit patients.

CDR3 length equals 14 residues. V lost 6 bases and J 4 bases, leaving 15 bases between the germline ends. Germline loops: CDR1 MNHEY, CDR2 SVGAGI. About this clone: The antigen remains undetermined.

The time point denotes: pretreatment peripheral blood. The method was immunoSEQ multiplex PCR; TCRdb's version includes in-frame clones alone and lacks a portion of them. The table lists 45,000 to 60,000 clones, around 86% of them singletons, with approximately 1.5% in the top ten. The receptor's source is a man aged 50 to 59 with urothelial cancer. The material sequenced was PBMCs, taken around atezolizumab (anti-PD-L1) treatment. J is TRBJ1-2 and V is TRBV6-5; D remains unclear. The CDR3 DNA reads TGTGCCAGCAGGAAACCGGGTCTCTTCTATGGCTACACCTTC. Translation: CASRKPGLFYGYTF.